This T cell receptor (beta chain) was found in a study of CD8 T cells in ankylosing spondylitis. Study conclusions and caveats: A subset of motif variants has previously been described in the synovial fluid and blood of reactive arthritis. Clones linked to disease, bearing a CD8+ phenotype, were relatively rare in peripheral blood.

TCRdb re-derived calls from the 5' RACE reads in MiXCR, one entry per CDR3 protein. This table holds hundreds of thousands of distinct CDR3 sequences, approximately 22% found once. The CDR3 is made up of 13 amino acids. Trimming removed 11 bases at V and 7 bases at J, with 17 bases between. Per germline, CDR1 LGHNA and CDR2 YNFKEQ. In the case of this clonotype: What it recognizes is unknown.

The sample consisted of blood, either unsorted or a sorted T cell fraction (not recorded which). The chain recombines TRBV4-2 with TRBJ2-2, with a possible D match to TRBD2 (5 bases). The sequence came from a male donor with ankylosing spondylitis or in good health (not recorded which). CDR3 protein: CALTAREVGELFF. The CDR3 bases are TGTGCCCTCACCGCACGGGAAGTCGGGGAGCTGTTTTTT.